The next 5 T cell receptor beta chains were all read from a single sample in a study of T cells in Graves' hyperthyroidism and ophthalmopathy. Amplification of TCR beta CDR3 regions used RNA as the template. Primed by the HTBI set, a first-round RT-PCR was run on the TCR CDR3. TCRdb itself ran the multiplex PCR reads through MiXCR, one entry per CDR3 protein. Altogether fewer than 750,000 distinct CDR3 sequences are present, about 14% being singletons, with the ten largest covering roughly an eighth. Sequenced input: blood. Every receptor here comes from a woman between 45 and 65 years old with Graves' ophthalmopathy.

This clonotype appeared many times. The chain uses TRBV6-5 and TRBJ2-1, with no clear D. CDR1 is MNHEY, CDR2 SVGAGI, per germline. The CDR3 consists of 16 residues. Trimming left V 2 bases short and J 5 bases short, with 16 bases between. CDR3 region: CASSYLSYLLHNEQFF. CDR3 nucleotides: TGTGCCAGCAGTTACCTCAGCTACCTCCTGCACAATGAGCAGTTCTTC.

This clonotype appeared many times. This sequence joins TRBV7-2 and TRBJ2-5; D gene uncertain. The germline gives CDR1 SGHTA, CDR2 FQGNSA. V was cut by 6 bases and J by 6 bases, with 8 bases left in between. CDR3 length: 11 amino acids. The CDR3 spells CASRGLKTQYF. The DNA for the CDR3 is TGTGCCAGCAGAGGGCTGAAGACCCAGTACTTC.

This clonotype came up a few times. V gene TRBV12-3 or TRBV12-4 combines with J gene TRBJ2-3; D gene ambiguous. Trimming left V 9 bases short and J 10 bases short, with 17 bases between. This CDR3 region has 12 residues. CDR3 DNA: TGTGCCAGTAATCGTGCACAAAGTGCGCAGTATTTT. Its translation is CASNRAQSAQYF.

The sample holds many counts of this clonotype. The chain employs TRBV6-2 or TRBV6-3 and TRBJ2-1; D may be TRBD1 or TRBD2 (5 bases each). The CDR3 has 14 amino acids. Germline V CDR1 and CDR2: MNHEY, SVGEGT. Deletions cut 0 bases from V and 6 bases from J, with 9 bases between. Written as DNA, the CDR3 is TGTGCCAGCAGTTACTCCGGGACGATCAATGAGCAGTTCTTC. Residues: CASSYSGTINEQFF.

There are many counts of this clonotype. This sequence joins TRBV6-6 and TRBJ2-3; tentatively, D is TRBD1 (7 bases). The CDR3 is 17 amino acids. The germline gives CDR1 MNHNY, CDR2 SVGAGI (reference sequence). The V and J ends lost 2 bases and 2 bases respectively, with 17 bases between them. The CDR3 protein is CASSYKVTGRHTDTQYF. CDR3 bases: TGTGCCAGCAGTTACAAAGTGACAGGGAGGCACACAGATACGCAGTATTTT.